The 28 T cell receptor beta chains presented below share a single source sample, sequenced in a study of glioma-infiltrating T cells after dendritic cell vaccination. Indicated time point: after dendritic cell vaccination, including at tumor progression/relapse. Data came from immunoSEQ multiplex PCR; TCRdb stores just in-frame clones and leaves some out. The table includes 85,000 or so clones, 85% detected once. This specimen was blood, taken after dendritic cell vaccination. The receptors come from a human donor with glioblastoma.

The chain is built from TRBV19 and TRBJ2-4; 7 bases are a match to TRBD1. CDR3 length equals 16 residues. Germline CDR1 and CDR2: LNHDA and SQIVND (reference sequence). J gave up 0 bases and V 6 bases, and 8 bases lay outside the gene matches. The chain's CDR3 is CASSPQGSKAKNIQYF. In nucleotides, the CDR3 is TGTGCCAGTAGCCCACAGGGGTCGAAAGCCAAAAACATTCAGTACTTC.

The CDR3 nucleotides read TGTGCCAGCAGCAGAGTGAGGGTAACTGAAGCTTTCTTT. It encodes CASSRVRVTEAFF. The gene calls are TRBV21-1 and TRBJ1-1. TRBV21-1 is a known pseudogene. The CDR3 sequence is 13 residues long.

Here the CDR3 DNA reads TGTGCCAGCAGTGGTGACTTTACAGGGGAGAAGCGAGAGACCCAGTACTTC. Translation: CASSGDFTGEKRETQYF. This chain uses TRBV6-1 with TRBJ2-5; TRBD1 matches at 7 bases. The CDR3 extends over 17 amino acids. The germline V gene has CDR1 MNHNS and CDR2 SASEGT. Losses at the gene ends were 4 bases for V and 4 bases for J; bases not matched to a gene: 15.

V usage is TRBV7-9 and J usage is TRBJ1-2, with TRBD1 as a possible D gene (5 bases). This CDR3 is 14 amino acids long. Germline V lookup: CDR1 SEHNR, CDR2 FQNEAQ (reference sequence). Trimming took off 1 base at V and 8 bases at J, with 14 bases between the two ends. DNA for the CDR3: TGTGCCAGCAGCTTAGGGACATTTAATCTCGGCTACACCTTC. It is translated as CASSLGTFNLGYTF.

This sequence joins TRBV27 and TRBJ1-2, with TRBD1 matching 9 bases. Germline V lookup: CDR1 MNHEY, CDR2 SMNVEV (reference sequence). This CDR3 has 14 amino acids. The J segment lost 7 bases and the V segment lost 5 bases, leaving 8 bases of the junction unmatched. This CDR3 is CASSPGTGFRGYTF. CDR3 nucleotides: TGTGCCAGCAGTCCCGGGACAGGGTTCCGTGGCTACACCTTC.

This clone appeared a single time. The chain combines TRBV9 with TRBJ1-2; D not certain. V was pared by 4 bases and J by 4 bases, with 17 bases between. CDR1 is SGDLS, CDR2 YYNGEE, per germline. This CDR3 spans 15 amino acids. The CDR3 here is CASSPARGWGYGYTF. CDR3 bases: TGTGCCAGCAGCCCGGCCCGGGGATGGGGCTATGGCTACACCTTC.

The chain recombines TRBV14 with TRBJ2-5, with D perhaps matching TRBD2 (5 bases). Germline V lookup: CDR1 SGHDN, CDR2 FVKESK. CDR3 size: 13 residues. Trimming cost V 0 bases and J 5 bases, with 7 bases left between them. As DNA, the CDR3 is TGTGCCAGCAGCCAAGATCGGAGGGAGACCCAGTACTTC. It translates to CASSQDRRETQYF.

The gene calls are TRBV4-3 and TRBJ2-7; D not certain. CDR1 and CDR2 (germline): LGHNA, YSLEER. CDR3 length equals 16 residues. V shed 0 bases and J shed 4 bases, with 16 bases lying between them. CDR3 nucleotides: TGCGCCAGCAGCCAAGATGTTCAGGCCACTCCTTACGAGCAGTACTTC. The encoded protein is CASSQDVQATPYEQYF.

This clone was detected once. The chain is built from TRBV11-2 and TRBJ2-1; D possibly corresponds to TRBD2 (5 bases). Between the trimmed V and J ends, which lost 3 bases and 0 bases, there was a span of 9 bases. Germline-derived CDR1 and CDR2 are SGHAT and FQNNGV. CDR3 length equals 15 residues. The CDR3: CASSLAGGSYNEQFF. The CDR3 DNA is TGTGCCAGCAGCTTGGCGGGTGGCTCCTACAATGAGCAGTTCTTC.

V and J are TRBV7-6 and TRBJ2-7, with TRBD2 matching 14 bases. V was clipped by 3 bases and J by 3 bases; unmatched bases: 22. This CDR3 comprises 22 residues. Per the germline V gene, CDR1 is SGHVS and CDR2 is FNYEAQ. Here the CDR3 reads CASSLTSGTSGSEGWFGYEQYF. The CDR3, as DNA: TGTGCCAGCAGCTTGACTTCCGGGACTAGCGGGAGCGAAGGTTGGTTTGGCTACGAGCAGTACTTC.

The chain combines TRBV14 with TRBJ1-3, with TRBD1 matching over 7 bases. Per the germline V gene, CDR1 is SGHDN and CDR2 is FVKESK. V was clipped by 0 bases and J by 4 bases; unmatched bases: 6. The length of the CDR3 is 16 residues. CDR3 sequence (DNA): TGTGCCAGCAGCCAAGATCCGACAGGGCCGGGAAACACCATATATTTT. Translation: CASSQDPTGPGNTIYF.

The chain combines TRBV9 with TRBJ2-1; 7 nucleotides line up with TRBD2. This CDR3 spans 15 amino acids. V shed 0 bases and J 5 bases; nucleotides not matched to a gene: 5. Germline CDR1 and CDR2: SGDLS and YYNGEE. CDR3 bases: TGTGCCAGCAGCGTAGTGGCGGGGGTTCACAATGAGCAGTTCTTC. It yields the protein CASSVVAGVHNEQFF. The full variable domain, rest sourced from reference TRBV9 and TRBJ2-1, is DSGVTQTPKHLITATGQRVTLRCSPRSGDLSVYWYQQSLDQGLQFLIQYYNGEERAKGNILERFSAQQFPDLHSELNLSSLELGDSALYFCASSVVAGVHNEQFFGPGTRLTVL.

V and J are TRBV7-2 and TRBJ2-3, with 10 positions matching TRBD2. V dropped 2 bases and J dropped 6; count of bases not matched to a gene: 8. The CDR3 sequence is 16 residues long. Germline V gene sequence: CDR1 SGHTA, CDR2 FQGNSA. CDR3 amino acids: CASSLMASGRGDTQYF. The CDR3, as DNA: TGTGCCAGCAGCTTAATGGCTAGCGGGAGAGGGGATACGCAGTATTTT.

For the CDR3, the DNA is TGTGCCAGCAGTTTGAGGGGGGGGCTGGTCCACGAGCAGTACTTC. Amino acids: CASSLRGGLVHEQYF. This chain uses TRBV27 with TRBJ2-7; tentative D call: TRBD2 (7 bases). The CDR3 loop spans 15 amino acids. V was trimmed by 3 bases and J by 5 bases, leaving 17 bases between them. CDR1 is MNHEY and CDR2 is SMNVEV in the germline V gene (reference sequence).

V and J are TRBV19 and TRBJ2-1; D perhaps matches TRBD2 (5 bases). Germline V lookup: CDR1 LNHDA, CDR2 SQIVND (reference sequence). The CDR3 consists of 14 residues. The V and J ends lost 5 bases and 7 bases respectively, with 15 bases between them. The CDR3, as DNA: TGTGCCAGTAGTCCCCTTAGAGGGTGGAATGAGCAGTTCTTC. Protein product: CASSPLRGWNEQFF.

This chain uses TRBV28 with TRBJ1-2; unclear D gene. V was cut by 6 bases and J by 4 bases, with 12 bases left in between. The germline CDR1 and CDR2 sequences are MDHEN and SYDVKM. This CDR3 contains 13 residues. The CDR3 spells CASSPVPGYGYTF. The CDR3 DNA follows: TGTGCCAGCAGCCCCGTTCCCGGCTATGGCTACACCTTC.

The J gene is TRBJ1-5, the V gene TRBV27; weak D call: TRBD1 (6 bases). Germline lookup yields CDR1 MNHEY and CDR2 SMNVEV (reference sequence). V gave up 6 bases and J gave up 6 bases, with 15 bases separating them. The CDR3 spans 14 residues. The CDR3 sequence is CASRYAGVGQPQHF. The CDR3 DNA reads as TGTGCCAGCAGGTACGCAGGGGTTGGTCAGCCCCAGCATTTT.

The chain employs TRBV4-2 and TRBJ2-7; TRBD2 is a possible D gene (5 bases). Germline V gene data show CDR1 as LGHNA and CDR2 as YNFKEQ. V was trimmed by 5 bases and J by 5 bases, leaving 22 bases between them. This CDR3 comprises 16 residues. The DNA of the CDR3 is TGTGCCAGCAGCTTGAGTGGGTCTAGCTCGGTTCACGAGCAGTACTTC. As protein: CASSLSGSSSVHEQYF.

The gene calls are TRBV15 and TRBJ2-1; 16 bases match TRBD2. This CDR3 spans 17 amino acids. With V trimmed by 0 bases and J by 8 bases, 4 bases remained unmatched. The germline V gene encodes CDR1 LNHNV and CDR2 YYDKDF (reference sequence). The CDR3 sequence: CATSREGTSGRGDEQFF. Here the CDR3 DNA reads TGTGCCACCAGCAGAGAAGGGACTAGCGGGAGGGGGGATGAGCAGTTCTTC.

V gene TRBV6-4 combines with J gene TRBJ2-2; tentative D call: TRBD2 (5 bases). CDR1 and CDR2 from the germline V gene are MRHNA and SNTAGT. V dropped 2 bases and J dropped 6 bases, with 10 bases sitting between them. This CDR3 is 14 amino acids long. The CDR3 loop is CASSDLASSGELFF. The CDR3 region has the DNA TGTGCCAGCAGTGACCTAGCCTCCTCCGGGGAGCTGTTTTTT.

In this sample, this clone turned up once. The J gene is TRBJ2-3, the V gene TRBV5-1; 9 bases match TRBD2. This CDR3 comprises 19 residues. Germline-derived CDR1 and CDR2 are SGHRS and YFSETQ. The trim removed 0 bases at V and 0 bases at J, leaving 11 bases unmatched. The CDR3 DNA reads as TGCGCCAGCAGCTTGGCCAATCAAGGACTAGCGAGGAGCACAGATACGCAGTATTTT. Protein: CASSLANQGLARSTDTQYF.

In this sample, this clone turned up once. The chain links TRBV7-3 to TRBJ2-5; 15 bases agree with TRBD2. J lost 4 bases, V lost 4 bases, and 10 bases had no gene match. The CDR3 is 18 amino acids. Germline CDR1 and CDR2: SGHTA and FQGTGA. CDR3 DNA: TGTGCCAGCAGCTCAGGACTAGCGGGAGGGGAGTCGGGAGAGACCCAGTACTTC. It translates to CASSSGLAGGESGETQYF.

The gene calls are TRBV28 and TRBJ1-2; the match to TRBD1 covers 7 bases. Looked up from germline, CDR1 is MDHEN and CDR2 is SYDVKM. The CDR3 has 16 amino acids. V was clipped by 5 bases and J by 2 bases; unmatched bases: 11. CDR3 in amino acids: CASSTPGTEENYGYTF. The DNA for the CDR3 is TGTGCCAGCAGTACACCCGGGACAGAAGAAAACTATGGCTACACCTTC.

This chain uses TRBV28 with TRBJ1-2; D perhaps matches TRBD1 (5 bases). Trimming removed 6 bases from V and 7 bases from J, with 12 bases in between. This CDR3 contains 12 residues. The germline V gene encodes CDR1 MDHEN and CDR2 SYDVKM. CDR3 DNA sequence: TGTGCCAGCAGCGTATGGAGGGGTGGCTACACCTTC. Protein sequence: CASSVWRGGYTF.

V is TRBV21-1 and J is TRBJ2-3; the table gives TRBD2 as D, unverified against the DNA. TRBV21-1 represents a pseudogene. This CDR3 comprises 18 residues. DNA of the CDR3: TGTGCCAGCAGCAAAAAGGGACTAGCGGGAGTGGGCACAGATACGCAGTATTTT. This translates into CASSKKGLAGVGTDTQYF.

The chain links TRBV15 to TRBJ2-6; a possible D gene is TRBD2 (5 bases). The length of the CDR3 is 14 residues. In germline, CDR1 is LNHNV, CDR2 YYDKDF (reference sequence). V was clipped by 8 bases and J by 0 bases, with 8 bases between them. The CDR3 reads CATAGPSGANVLTF. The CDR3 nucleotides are TGTGCCACCGCGGGCCCCTCTGGGGCCAACGTCCTGACTTTC.

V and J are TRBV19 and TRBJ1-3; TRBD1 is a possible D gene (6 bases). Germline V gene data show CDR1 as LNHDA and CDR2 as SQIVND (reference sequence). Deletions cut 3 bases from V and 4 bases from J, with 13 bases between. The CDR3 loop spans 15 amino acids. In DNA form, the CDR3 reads TGTGCCAGTAGTATTTCCGGGACACGAGGAAACACCATATATTTT. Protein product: CASSISGTRGNTIYF.

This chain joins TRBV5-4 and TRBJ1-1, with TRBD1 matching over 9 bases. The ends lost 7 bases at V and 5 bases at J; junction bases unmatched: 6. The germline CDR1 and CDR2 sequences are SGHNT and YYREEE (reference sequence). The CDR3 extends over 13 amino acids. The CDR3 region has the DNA TGTGCCAGCCGTCGGGACAGGGAGACTGAAGCTTTCTTT. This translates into CASRRDRETEAFF.